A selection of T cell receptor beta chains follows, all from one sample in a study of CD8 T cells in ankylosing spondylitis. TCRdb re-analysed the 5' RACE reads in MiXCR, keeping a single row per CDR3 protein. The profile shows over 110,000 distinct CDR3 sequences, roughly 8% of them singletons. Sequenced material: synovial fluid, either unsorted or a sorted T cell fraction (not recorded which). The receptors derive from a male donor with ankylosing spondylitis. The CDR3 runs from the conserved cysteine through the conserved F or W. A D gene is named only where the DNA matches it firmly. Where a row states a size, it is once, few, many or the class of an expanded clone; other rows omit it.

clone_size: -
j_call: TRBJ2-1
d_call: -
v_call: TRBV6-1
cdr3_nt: TGTGCCAGCGCACCTCGACAGGGAGGCCCCTACAATGAGCAGTTCTTC
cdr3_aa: CASAPRQGGPYNEQFF

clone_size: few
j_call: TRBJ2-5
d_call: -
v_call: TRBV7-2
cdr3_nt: TGTGCCAGCAGCCGCCGGCAGGGAAGAGGAGAGACCCAGTACTTC
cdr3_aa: CASSRRQGRGETQYF

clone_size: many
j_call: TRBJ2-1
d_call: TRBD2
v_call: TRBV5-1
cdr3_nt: TGCGCCAGCAGCTTGGTCCCGGGAGGCGTAAGCAATGAGCAGTTCTTC
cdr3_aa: CASSLVPGGVSNEQFF

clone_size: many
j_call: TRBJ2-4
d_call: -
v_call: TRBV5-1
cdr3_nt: TGCGCCAGCAGTCGGGACCTCGGAGGGAACATTCAGTACTTC
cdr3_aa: CASSRDLGGNIQYF

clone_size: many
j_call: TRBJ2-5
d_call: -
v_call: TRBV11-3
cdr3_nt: TGTGCCAGCAGCTTAGATGGGCGGGGAAAGACCCAGTACTTC
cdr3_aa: CASSLDGRGKTQYF

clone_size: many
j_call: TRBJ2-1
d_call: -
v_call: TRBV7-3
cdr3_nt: TGTGCCAGCAGCTTAACCCCCGCGGTCTACAATGAGCAGTTCTTC
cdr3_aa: CASSLTPAVYNEQFF

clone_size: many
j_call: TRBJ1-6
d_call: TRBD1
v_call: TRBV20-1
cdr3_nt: TGCAGTGCTATTTCCACGGCAGGGGGCTTAGGAGCACCCCTCCACTTT
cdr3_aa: CSAISTAGGLGAPLHF

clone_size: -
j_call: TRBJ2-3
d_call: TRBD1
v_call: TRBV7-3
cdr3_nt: TGTGCCAGCAGGCCATCCGGGACAGGGGTAACAGATACGCAGTATTTT
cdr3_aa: CASRPSGTGVTDTQYF

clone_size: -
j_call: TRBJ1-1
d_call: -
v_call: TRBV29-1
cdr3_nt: TGCAGCGTTGAGCCGGGGGCCTACACTGAAGCTTTCTTT
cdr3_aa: CSVEPGAYTEAFF

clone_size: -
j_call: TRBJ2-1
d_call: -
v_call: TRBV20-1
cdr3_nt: TGCAGTTCGATCCCTCCTAGAGTCTACAATGAGCAGTTCTTC
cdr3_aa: CSSIPPRVYNEQFF

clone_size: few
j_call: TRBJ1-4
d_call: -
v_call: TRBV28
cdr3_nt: TGTGCCAGCACCCTTAATGAAAAACTGTTTTTT
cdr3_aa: CASTLNEKLFF

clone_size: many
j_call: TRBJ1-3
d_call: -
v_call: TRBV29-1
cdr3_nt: TGCAGCGTTGAATCAGGGTACTCTGGAAACACCATATATTTT
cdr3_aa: CSVESGYSGNTIYF

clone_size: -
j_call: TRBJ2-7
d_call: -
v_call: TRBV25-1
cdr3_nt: TGTGCCAGCAGGCAGGGTGGGGAAGGGTACGAGCAGTACTTC
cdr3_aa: CASRQGGEGYEQYF

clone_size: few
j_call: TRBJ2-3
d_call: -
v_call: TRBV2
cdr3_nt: TGTGCCAGCAGTGAAGCAATAGGATCGATCCGACGCACAGATACGCAGTATTTT
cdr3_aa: CASSEAIGSIRRTDTQYF

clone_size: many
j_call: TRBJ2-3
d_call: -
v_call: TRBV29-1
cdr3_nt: TGCAGCATCGGGGGGCGGGGGAGCACAGATACGCAGTATTTT
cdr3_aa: CSIGGRGSTDTQYF

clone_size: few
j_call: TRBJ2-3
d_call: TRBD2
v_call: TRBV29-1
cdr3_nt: TGCAGCGTGAAGCGGGGGAGCACAGATACGCAGTATTTT
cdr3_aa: CSVKRGSTDTQYF

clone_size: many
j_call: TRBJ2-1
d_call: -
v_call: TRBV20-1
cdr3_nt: TGCAGTGCTAGAGATCGTTGGGGCGATGAGCAGTTCTTC
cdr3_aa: CSARDRWGDEQFF

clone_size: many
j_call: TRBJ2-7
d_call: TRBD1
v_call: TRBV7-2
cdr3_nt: TGTGCCAGCAGCGCAAGACAGGGGTTCGTATTCGAGCAGTACTTC
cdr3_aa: CASSARQGFVFEQYF

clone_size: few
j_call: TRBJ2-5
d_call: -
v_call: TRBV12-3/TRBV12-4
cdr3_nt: TGTGCCAGCAGTTTGTGGGACCAAGAGACCCAGTACTTC
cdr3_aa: CASSLWDQETQYF

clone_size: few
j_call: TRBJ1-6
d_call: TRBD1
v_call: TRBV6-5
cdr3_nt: TGTGCCAGCAGTTCAGGGGGCGGAGATTCACCCCTCCACTTT
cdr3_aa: CASSSGGGDSPLHF

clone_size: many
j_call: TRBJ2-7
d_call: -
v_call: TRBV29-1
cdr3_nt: TGCAGCGTCCGCTGGGGCTACGAGCAGTACTTC
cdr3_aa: CSVRWGYEQYF

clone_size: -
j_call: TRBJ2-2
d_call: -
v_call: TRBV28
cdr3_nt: TGTGCCAGCCGATTCGATAGGGAGCTGTTTTTT
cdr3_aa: CASRFDRELFF

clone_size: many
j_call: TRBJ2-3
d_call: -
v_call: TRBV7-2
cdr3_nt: TGTGCCAGCAGCCCTCAGGTGGGGGGCGCAAGCACAGATACGCAGTATTTT
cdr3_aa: CASSPQVGGASTDTQYF

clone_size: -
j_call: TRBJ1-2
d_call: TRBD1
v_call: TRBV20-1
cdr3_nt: TGCAGTGCTTGGGGACAGGTTGCACCCACCTTC
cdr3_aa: CSAWGQVAPTF

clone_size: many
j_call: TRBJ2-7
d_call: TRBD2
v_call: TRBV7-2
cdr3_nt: TGTGCCAGCAGCTTACTACTAGCGAGCGAGCAGTACTTC
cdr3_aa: CASSLLLASEQYF

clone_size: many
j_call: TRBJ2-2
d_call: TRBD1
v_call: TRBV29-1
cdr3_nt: TGCAGCGTTGGGGACAGAACGAACACCGGGGAGCTGTTTTTT
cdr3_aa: CSVGDRTNTGELFF

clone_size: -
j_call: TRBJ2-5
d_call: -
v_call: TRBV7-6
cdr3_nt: TGTGCCAGCAGCTTAGGCAGGGTGGTCCAAGAGACCCAGTACTTC
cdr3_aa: CASSLGRVVQETQYF

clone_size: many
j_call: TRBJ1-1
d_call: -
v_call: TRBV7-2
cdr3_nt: TGTGCCAGCAGACTCGGGGGGCCGGTCACTGAAGCTTTCTTT
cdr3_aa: CASRLGGPVTEAFF

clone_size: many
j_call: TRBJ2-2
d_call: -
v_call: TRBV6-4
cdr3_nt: TGTGCCAGCAGTGAGAGCCTAGAGTACGGGGAGCTGTTTTTT
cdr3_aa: CASSESLEYGELFF

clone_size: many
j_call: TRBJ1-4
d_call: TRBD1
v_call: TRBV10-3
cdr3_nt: TGTGCCATCAGTCCGACAGGGGCTAATGAAAAACTGTTTTTT
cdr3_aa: CAISPTGANEKLFF

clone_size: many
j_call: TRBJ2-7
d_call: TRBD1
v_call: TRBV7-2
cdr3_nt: TGTGCCAGCAGCTTTACCCCAGGGGGCTACGAGCAGTACTTC
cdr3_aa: CASSFTPGGYEQYF

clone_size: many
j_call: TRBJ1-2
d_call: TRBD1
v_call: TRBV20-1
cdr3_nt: TGCAGTGCTAAACAGGGGACGAACTATGGCTACACCTTC
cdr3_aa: CSAKQGTNYGYTF

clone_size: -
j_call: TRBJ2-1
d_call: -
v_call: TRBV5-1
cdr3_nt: TGCGCCAGCAGCTTTTCCGACAGCTCCTACAATGAGCAGTTCTTC
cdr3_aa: CASSFSDSSYNEQFF

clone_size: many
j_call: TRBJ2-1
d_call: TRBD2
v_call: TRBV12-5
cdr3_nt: TGTGCTAGTGGTTCGCCGACTAGCACCGATGAGCAGTTCTTC
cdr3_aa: CASGSPTSTDEQFF

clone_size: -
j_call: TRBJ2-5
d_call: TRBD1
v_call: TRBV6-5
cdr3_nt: TGTGCCAGCAGTTCCTGGACAGGGGAGGAGACCCAGTACTTC
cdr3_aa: CASSSWTGEETQYF

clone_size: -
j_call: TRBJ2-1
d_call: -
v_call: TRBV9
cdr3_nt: TGTGCCAGCAGCCCCAGAGGGGGGGGCAGGTATGAGCAGTTCTTC
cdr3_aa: CASSPRGGGRYEQFF

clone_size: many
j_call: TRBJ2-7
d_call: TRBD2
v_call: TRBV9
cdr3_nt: TGTGCCAGCAGCGTAGGGCGGGAGGGCCTCTACGAGCAGTACTTC
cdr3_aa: CASSVGREGLYEQYF

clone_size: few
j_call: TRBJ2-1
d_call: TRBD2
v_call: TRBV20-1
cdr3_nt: TGCAGTGCCAGATGGGTCGGGACTAGCGGCAATGAGCAGTTCTTC
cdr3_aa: CSARWVGTSGNEQFF

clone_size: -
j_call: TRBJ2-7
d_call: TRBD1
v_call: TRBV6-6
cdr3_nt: TGTGCCAGCAGGGACAGGGGTGACGAGCAGTACTTC
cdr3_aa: CASRDRGDEQYF

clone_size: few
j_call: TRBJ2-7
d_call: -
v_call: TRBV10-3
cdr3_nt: TGTGCCATCAGTGAGTCTAGCCAGGGGAGGGAGCAGTACTTC
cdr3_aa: CAISESSQGREQYF